Listed below are T cell receptor beta chains from one sample, sequenced in a study of T cell responses to AZD1222 COVID-19 vaccine. Here immunoSEQ multiplex PCR was the method, and the copy in TCRdb shows in-frame clones only, minus some. Of some 150,000 clones in the sample, about 92% were seen once. Sequences were derived from peripheral blood, sampled on day 0 of MenACWY control vaccination. The receptors were gathered from an adult in good health. The CDR3 runs from the conserved cysteine through the conserved F or W. The order of the fields is J gene, D gene, clone size, V gene, CDR3 DNA, CDR3 protein. The D gene is left open where the match is weak. Clone size, where shown, is once, few, many, or a class for clones that have expanded.

TRBJ2-5,TRBD2,-,TRBV5-5,TGTGCCAGCAGCGCTGGGACTAGCGGGACCCCCGGGGAGACCCAGTACTTC,CASSAGTSGTPGETQYF
TRBJ2-7,TRBD1,-,TRBV10-3,TGTGCCATCCTCGGACAGGGTAGGGACGAGCAGTACTTC,CAILGQGRDEQYF
TRBJ1-1,-,-,TRBV10-2,TGCGCCAGCAAGCAGGGCCCCACTGAAGCTTTCTTT,CASKQGPTEAFF
TRBJ2-7,TRBD2,-,TRBV11-3,TGTGCCAGCAGTCCCCGGGAGGCATCCTACGAGCAGTACTTC,CASSPREASYEQYF
TRBJ2-7,-,-,TRBV28,TGTGCCAGCCACCGTCCGGGAAAGACCTACGAGCAGTACTTC,CASHRPGKTYEQYF
TRBJ2-1,-,-,TRBV28,TGTGCCAGCAAACGGCTAGCGAATGAGCAGTTCTTC,CASKRLANEQFF
TRBJ1-1,-,-,TRBV2,TGTGCCAGCAGTGGAGGGAGGAGGGTTGGAACTGAAGCTTTCTTT,CASSGGRRVGTEAFF
TRBJ2-3,TRBD2,-,TRBV9,TGTGCCAGCAGCGAGCGGGAGGGCATGGCAGATACGCAGTATTTT,CASSEREGMADTQYF
TRBJ2-5,-,-,TRBV30,TGTGCCTGGAGTGTGTTGGAGACCCAGTACTTC,CAWSVLETQYF
TRBJ1-5,-,-,TRBV10-3,TGTGCCATCAGTGAGTATCGGGGGGATCAGCCCCAGCATTTT,CAISEYRGDQPQHF
TRBJ2-1,-,-,TRBV14,TGTGCCAGCAGCCCCCCGAACTACAATGAGCAGTTCTTC,CASSPPNYNEQFF
TRBJ2-3,-,once,TRBV5-1,TGCGCCAGCAGCTTGGTTATAGAAGGCACAGATACGCAGTATTTT,CASSLVIEGTDTQYF
TRBJ2-7,TRBD1,-,TRBV27,TGTGCCAGCAGTCCCCCGGACAGGGGGCTCGAGCAGTACTTC,CASSPPDRGLEQYF
TRBJ2-7,TRBD2,once,TRBV27,TGTGCCAGCAGTTTAAGATTAGCGGGAATCCACGAGCAGTACTTC,CASSLRLAGIHEQYF
TRBJ2-6,TRBD2,-,TRBV2,TGTGCCAGCAGTGATCGGGTTAGCGGGAGATCTGGGGCCAACGTCCTGACTTTC,CASSDRVSGRSGANVLTF
TRBJ1-3,-,-,TRBV9,TGTGCCAGCAGCACCCGGGGGAGTGGAAACACCATATATTTT,CASSTRGSGNTIYF
TRBJ2-7,TRBD1,-,TRBV2,TGTGCCAGCAGGGGTCAGGGGGTGAGCTCCTACGAGCAGTACTTC,CASRGQGVSSYEQYF
TRBJ2-2,-,-,TRBV2,TGTGCCAGCAGTCCTACATGGCCCGGGGAGCTGTTTTTT,CASSPTWPGELFF
TRBJ2-7,TRBD2,-,TRBV7-2,TGTGCCAGCAGCTTGAGACAACTAGCGGGGATCTCCTACGAGCAGTACTTC,CASSLRQLAGISYEQYF
TRBJ1-1,TRBD1,-,TRBV7-8,TGTGCCAGTAACAGGGGGTTCATGAACACTGAAGCTTTCTTT,CASNRGFMNTEAFF
TRBJ2-1,TRBD2,-,TRBV6-2/TRBV6-3,TGTGCCAGCAGTTCGCATCCCCGGACTAGCGGGAGTGGGTACAATGAGCAGTTCTTC,CASSSHPRTSGSGYNEQFF
TRBJ1-2,-,-,TRBV5-1,TGCGCCAGCAGCGTCCGAACCCCCGGACAGAACTATGGCTACACCTTC,CASSVRTPGQNYGYTF
TRBJ1-1,-,-,TRBV9,TGTGCCAGCAGCGTAGCGGGGATCGGGGCTGAAGCTTTCTTT,CASSVAGIGAEAFF
TRBJ1-4,-,-,TRBV12-3/TRBV12-4,TGTGCCAGCAGTTTATCCGTGATGAAACTGTTTTTT,CASSLSVMKLFF
TRBJ2-7,-,-,TRBV5-4,TGTGCCAGCAGCTTCGATCCCCTCGGCGAGCAGTACTTC,CASSFDPLGEQYF
TRBJ2-5,-,-,TRBV14,TGTGCCAGCAGCCACCGAGCATACAGCGGTATGAAGTACTTC,CASSHRAYSGMKYF
TRBJ2-1,-,-,TRBV7-6,TGTGCCAGCAGCTCCCCAGGACGGAACAATGAGCAGTTCTTC,CASSSPGRNNEQFF
TRBJ2-1,TRBD2,few,TRBV10-2,TGCGCCAGCAGAAGGACTAGCGGGAGGGGCAATGAGCAGTTCTTC,CASRRTSGRGNEQFF
TRBJ1-5,TRBD1,-,TRBV7-8,TGTGCCAGCAGCGAGCAGGGACAGGGGACATCTCTCCCCCAGCATTTT,CASSEQGQGTSLPQHF
TRBJ2-7,TRBD1,-,TRBV19,TGTGCCAGTAGCAACAGGGGGGTTTTCAATAGCTCCTACGAGCAGTACTTC,CASSNRGVFNSSYEQYF
TRBJ1-2,-,-,TRBV6-2/TRBV6-3,TGTGCCAGCAGTTACTCTAGGGATGGCTACACCTTC,CASSYSRDGYTF
TRBJ2-3,TRBD2,-,TRBV6-1,TGTGCCAGCAGTGAGTCCTTTTCTAGCGGAGCCAGCACAGATACGCAGTATTTT,CASSESFSSGASTDTQYF
TRBJ1-3,-,few,TRBV10-3,TGTGCCATCAGTGAATCGGAAGATTCTGGAAACACCATATATTTT,CAISESEDSGNTIYF
TRBJ1-1,-,-,TRBV7-2,TGTGCCAGCAGCTCCTTTGTCGGCACTGAAGCTTTCTTT,CASSSFVGTEAFF
TRBJ1-2,TRBD1,once,TRBV19,TGTGCCAGTACCACCCCTCCCGACAGGGTGTTTGGCTACACCTTC,CASTTPPDRVFGYTF
TRBJ1-2,TRBD1,-,TRBV2,TGTGCCAGCAGTAGGGGGCTCTATGGCTACACCTTC,CASSRGLYGYTF
TRBJ1-5,-,-,TRBV28,TGTGCCAGCAGTTTATGGGCGGGGCTAGGGAATCAGCCCCAGCATTTT,CASSLWAGLGNQPQHF
TRBJ1-1,-,-,TRBV9,TGTGCCAGCAGCGTAGGGCCTGGGACTGAAGCTTTCTTT,CASSVGPGTEAFF
TRBJ1-5,-,-,TRBV7-2,TGTGCCAGCAGCTCCGGGACGGTTAGCAATCAGCCCCAGCATTTT,CASSSGTVSNQPQHF
TRBJ2-7,TRBD1,-,TRBV19,TGTGCCAGTAGTACGGGGACAGGAGCCTACGAGCAGTACTTC,CASSTGTGAYEQYF
TRBJ2-3,-,once,TRBV7-3,TGTGCCAGCAGCTTACCGGACGGAGATACGCAGTATTTT,CASSLPDGDTQYF
TRBJ2-7,TRBD2,once,TRBV27,TGTGCCAGCAGTTACGTAGCGGGGGACTACGAGCAGTACTTC,CASSYVAGDYEQYF
TRBJ1-3,TRBD1,-,TRBV18,TGTGCCAGCTCTTCCGGGACAGGGGCCTTCTCTGGAAACACCATATATTTT,CASSSGTGAFSGNTIYF
TRBJ1-4,-,-,TRBV30,TGTGCCTGGGTAGGAACAGGGACAACTAATGAAAAACTGTTTTTT,CAWVGTGTTNEKLFF
TRBJ1-3,-,-,TRBV18,TGTGCCAGCTCACTAGGGGTCGACTCTGGAAACACCATATATTTT,CASSLGVDSGNTIYF
TRBJ1-6,-,-,TRBV6-5,TGTGCCAGCAGTTACTCGACGTCCGGGAGTTCACCCCTCCACTTT,CASSYSTSGSSPLHF
TRBJ1-2,-,few,TRBV19,TGTGCCAGTAGTATCTCGCCGGGCAGCGGGCTAGTTTTCTATGGCTACACCTTC,CASSISPGSGLVFYGYTF
TRBJ1-5,-,-,TRBV27,TGTGCCAGCAGTTTATCGTGGCAGGGGCAGCCCCAGCATTTT,CASSLSWQGQPQHF
TRBJ2-3,TRBD2,-,TRBV19,TGTGCCAGTCAATGGACTAGCGGGGGCACAGATACGCAGTATTTT,CASQWTSGGTDTQYF
TRBJ1-5,-,-,TRBV12-3/TRBV12-4,TGTGCCAGCAGTCCCCGTGGCAATCAGCCCCAGCATTTT,CASSPRGNQPQHF
TRBJ2-2,-,-,TRBV29-1,TGCAGCGTTTCGGTGGGGCGGGTTAACGGGGAGCTGTTTTTT,CSVSVGRVNGELFF
TRBJ1-3,TRBD1,-,TRBV11-2,TGTGCCAGCAGCTTACTTCGGCGGGGACAGGGCGCCTCTGGAAACACCATATATTTT,CASSLLRRGQGASGNTIYF
TRBJ2-1,-,-,TRBV14,TGTGCCAGCAGCCAAGATATAGGGGTAGGAACCCAGGAGCAGTTCTTC,CASSQDIGVGTQEQFF